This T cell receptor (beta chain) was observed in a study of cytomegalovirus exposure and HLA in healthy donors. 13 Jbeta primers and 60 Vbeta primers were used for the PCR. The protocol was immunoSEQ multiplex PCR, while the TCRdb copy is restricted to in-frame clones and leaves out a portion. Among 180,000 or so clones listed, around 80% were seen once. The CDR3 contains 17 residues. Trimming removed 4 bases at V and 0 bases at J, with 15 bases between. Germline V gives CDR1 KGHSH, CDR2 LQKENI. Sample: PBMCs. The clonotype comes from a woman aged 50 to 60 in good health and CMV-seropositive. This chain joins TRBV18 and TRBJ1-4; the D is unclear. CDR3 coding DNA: TGTGCCAGCTCACTCAATGGCCCCGCTGCAACTAATGAAAAACTGTTTTTT. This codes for CASSLNGPAATNEKLFF.